The TCR beta chain under discussion was sequenced for a study of T cells after somatic rescue of genetic block. This clone was observed many times. Per germline, CDR1 SGHKS and CDR2 YYEKEE (reference sequence). The CDR3 loop spans 16 amino acids. V was shortened by 0 bases and J by 2 bases, with 12 bases between the two germline ends. Only in-frame clones appear in the TCRdb table, and some are missing; sequencing was by immunoSEQ multiplex PCR. The sample records 70,000 to 85,000 clones, approximately 90% being singletons. This sequence was found in a man aged 25 to 40. What was sequenced was peripheral blood mononuclear cells (PBMCs). This rearrangement joins TRBV5-5 to TRBJ1-5; no firm D call. In nucleotides, the CDR3 is TGTGCCAGCAGCTTGGGGGTTTCAACAGGCAATCAGCCCCAGCATTTT. As protein: CASSLGVSTGNQPQHF.